This T cell receptor beta chain is drawn from a study of radiotherapy plus CTLA-4 blockade in lung cancer. The CDR3 loop spans 17 amino acids. Clones were sequenced by immunoSEQ multiplex PCR, and TCRdb holds only the in-frame ones, with some missing. Among approximately 3,200 clones listed, around 82% were seen once. The chain links TRBV5-2 to TRBJ2-6; the D segment call TRBD1 is taken from the table without a DNA check. TRBV5-2 is assigned pseudogene status. The clonotype was recovered from a human donor with non-small cell lung cancer that progressed on radiotherapy plus ipilimumab. Sequencing used tumor tissue, obtained from a patient treated with radiotherapy plus ipilimumab. This CDR3 reads CASKGKSTQSRANVLTF. CDR3 in DNA: TGTGCCAGCAAGGGCAAAAGTACACAAAGTCGGGCCAACGTCCTGACTTTC.